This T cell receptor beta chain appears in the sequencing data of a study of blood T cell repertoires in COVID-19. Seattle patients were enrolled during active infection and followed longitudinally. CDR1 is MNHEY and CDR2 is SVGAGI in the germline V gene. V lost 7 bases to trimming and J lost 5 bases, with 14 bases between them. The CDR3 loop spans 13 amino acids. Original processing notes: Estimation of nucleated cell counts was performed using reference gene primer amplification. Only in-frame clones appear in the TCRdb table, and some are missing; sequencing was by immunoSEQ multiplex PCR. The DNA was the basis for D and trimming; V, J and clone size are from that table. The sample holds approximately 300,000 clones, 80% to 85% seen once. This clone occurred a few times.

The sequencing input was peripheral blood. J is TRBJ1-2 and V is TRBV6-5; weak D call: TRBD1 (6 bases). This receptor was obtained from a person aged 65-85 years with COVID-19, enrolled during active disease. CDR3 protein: CASNPDRRYGYTF. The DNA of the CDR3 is TGTGCCAGCAACCCCGACAGGCGTTATGGCTACACCTTC.